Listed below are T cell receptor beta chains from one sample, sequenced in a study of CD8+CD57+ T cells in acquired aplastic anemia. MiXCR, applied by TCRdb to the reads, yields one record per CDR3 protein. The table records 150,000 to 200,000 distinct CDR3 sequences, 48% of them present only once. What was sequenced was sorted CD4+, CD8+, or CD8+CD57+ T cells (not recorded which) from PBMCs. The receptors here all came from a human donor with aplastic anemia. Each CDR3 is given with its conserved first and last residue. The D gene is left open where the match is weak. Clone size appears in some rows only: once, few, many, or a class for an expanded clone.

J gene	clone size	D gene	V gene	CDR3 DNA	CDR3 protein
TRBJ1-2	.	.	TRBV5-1	TGCGCCAGCAGCTTGGGAACAGGGCGCTATGGCTACACCTTC	CASSLGTGRYGYTF
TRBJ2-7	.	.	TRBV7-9	TGTGCCAGCAGCTTAGGAGGCTCCCGGCAATACGAGCAGTACTTC	CASSLGGSRQYEQYF
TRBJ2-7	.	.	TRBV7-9	TGTGCCAGCAGCCCCCCCGGTGGGGAGCAGTACTTC	CASSPPGGEQYF
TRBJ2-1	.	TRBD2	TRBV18	TGTGCCAGCTCAGGTACAAGCGGGGGGGCCTACAATGAGCAGTTCTTC	CASSGTSGGAYNEQFF
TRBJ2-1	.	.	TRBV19	TGTGCCAGTAGTATGAGGGGTGTGAATGAGCAGTTCTTC	CASSMRGVNEQFF
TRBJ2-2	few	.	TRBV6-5	TGTGCCAGCAGTTACTCGATGGCCCAGAACACCGGGGAGCTGTTTTTT	CASSYSMAQNTGELFF
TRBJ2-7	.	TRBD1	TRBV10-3	TGTGCCATCCTCGAGGACAGGGCCCCCTACGAGCAGTACTTC	CAILEDRAPYEQYF
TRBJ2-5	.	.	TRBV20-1	TGCAGTGCTAGACCTCGCCAGCGACAAGAGACCCAGTACTTC	CSARPRQRQETQYF
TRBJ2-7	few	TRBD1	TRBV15	TGTGCCACCAGCAGAGAAAGCCAGGGGGCAGGGCGCTACGAGCAGTACTTC	CATSRESQGAGRYEQYF
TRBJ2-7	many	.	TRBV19	TGTGCCAGTAGTAAGAAACACACCGCCTACGAGCAGTACTTC	CASSKKHTAYEQYF
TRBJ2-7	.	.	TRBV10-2	TGCGCCAGCGGGGAATATCAGGGGTACGAGCAGTACTTC	CASGEYQGYEQYF
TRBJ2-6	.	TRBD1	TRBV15	TGTGCCACCAGTACAGGGGGCGCTGGGGCCAACGTCCTGACTTTC	CATSTGGAGANVLTF
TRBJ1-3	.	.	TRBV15	TGTGCCACCAGCAAGGACAGCTCTGGAAACACCATATATTTT	CATSKDSSGNTIYF
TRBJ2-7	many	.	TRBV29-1	TGCAGCGTTGAGAGAGGGGGGCAGAACGAGCAGTACTTC	CSVERGGQNEQYF
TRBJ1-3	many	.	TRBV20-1	TGCAGTGCCTCGGCCAGGGTACATGGAAACACCATATATTTT	CSASARVHGNTIYF
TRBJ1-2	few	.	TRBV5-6	TGTGCCAGCAGCGGATCAGGGATACGGAACTATGGCTACACCTTC	CASSGSGIRNYGYTF
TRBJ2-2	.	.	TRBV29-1	TGCAGCGTTGTGGGTCGTGGCGGGGAGCTGTTTTTT	CSVVGRGGELFF
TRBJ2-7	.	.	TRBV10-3	TGTGCCATCAGTGATGGGCAAACCTACGAGCAGTACTTC	CAISDGQTYEQYF
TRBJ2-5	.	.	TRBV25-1	TGTGCCACTAAATGGGAGACCCAGTACTTC	CATKWETQYF
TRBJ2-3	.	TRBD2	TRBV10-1	TGCGCCAGCAGTCACTCGACCGGACTAGCGGGAGGGACTTACACAGATACGCAGTATTTT	CASSHSTGLAGGTYTDTQYF
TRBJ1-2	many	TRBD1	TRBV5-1	TGCGCCAGCAGCTTACCCGGACAGGGTGGCGGCTACACCTTC	CASSLPGQGGGYTF
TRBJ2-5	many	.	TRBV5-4	TGTGCCAGCAGTTCCGGGACTGATGAGACCCAGTACTTC	CASSSGTDETQYF
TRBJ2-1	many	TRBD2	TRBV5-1	TGCGCCAGCAGCTTGGAGGCTAGCGGGCCCCAGTTCTTC	CASSLEASGPQFF
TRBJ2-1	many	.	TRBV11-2	TGTGCCAGCAGCCCTCAGGGGGAGGATGAGCAGTTCTTC	CASSPQGEDEQFF
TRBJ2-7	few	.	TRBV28	TGTGCCAGCAGTCGGAGACAAAGCCGGTTCTACGAGCAGTACTTC	CASSRRQSRFYEQYF
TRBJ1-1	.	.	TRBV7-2	TGTGCCAGCGGGTGGAAAACTGAAGCTTTCTTT	CASGWKTEAFF
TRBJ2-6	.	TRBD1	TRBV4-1	TGCACCAGCAGCCAAGATTGGAGGACAGGGCGCTCTGGGGCCAACGTCCTGACTTTC	CTSSQDWRTGRSGANVLTF
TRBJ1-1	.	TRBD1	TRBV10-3	TGTGCCATCAGTGAACAGGGGCACGGGAGCACTGAAGCTTTCTTT	CAISEQGHGSTEAFF
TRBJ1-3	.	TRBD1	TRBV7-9	TGTGCCAGCAGCCCCAGACAGGGAGTAGTCACCATATATTTT	CASSPRQGVVTIYF
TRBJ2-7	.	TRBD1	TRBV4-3	TGCGCCAGCAGCCAAGGCCCCAGACAGGGGTCCTACGAGCAGTACTTC	CASSQGPRQGSYEQYF
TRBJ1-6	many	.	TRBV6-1	TGTGCCAGCAGTGAAGCTTCGGGCCTCAGAGGTTCCCTCCACTTT	CASSEASGLRGSLHF
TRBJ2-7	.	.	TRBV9	TGTGCCAGCGGCGTAGGAGGGCTAGCCTCCTACGAGCAGTACTTC	CASGVGGLASYEQYF
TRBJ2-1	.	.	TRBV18	TGTGCCAGCTCACCAACCAGGGCTGAGCAGTTCTTC	CASSPTRAEQFF
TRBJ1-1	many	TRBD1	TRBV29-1	TGCAGCGTATACACAGGGGATCGGTCAGCTTTCTTT	CSVYTGDRSAFF
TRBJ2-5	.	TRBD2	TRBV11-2	TGTGCCAGCAGCTTAAAAGGGACTAGCGGGAGTGGAGAGACCCAGTACTTC	CASSLKGTSGSGETQYF
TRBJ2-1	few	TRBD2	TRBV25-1	TGTGCCAGCAGTGAATCATACCGGGGACTAGCGGGGGCTGAGCAGTTCTTC	CASSESYRGLAGAEQFF
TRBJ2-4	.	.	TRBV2	TGTGCCAGCAGTGAGACAGGGAGGGTGGACATTCAGTACTTC	CASSETGRVDIQYF
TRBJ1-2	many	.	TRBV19	TGTGCCAGTAGTAAGGCCCCGGGGTTTGGCTACACCTTC	CASSKAPGFGYTF
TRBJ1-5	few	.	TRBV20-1	TGCAGTGCGAAGGCTGGCAACAATCAGCCCCAGCATTTT	CSAKAGNNQPQHF
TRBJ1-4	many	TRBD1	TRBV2	TGTGCCAGCAACAACAGGGGCCGTAATGAAAAACTGTTTTTT	CASNNRGRNEKLFF
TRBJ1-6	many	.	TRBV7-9	TGTGCCAGCAGCTTAGTCGGGGGGGATTCACCCCTCCACTTT	CASSLVGGDSPLHF
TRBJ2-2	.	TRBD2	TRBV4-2	TGTGCCAGCAGCCCGACTAGCGGGGTGAACACCGGGGAGCTGTTTTTT	CASSPTSGVNTGELFF
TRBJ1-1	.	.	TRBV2	TGTGCCAGCAGTGAATCCCACAGGGCGGGCACTGAAGCTTTCTTT	CASSESHRAGTEAFF
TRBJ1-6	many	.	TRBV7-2	TGTGCCAGCAGCTTAGGCAGGGAAAATTCACCCCTCCACTTT	CASSLGRENSPLHF
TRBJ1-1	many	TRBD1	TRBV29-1	TGCAGCGCCGACAGGGGCGGGAACACTGAAGCTTTCTTT	CSADRGGNTEAFF
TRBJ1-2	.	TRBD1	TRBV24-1	TGTGCCACCCAAGATGGGACAGCCTATGGCTACACCTTC	CATQDGTAYGYTF
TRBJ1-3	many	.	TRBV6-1	TGTGCCAGCTCCATGGATCCTGGAAACACCATATATTTT	CASSMDPGNTIYF
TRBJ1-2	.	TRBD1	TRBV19	TGCGCCAGTAGGGGGGACAGGACTAGTGGCTACACCTTC	CASRGDRTSGYTF
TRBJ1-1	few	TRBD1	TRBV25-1	TGTGCCAGCAGTGCCCCGACAGGGGGCAGGACTGAAGCTTTCTTT	CASSAPTGGRTEAFF
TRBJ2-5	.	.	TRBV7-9	TGTGCCAGCAGCTACCGGGTCCAAGAGACCCAGTACTTC	CASSYRVQETQYF
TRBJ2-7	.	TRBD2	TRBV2	TGTGCCAGCAGTGAGGGACTAGCGGACATCTACGAGCAGTACTTC	CASSEGLADIYEQYF
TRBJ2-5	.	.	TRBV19	TGTGCCAGTAACAGGTTGGCTCAAGAGACCCAGTACTTC	CASNRLAQETQYF
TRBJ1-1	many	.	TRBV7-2	TGTGCCAGCAGCTTAGGTCTGTGGGGGGAGGCTGAAGCTTTCTTT	CASSLGLWGEAEAFF
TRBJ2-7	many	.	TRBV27	TGTGCCAGCAGTTCGCCGACCCTCTCCTACGAGCAGTACTTC	CASSSPTLSYEQYF
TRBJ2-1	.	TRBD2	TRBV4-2	TGTGCCAGCACCCCTAGGGGGCTAGCGGGGCCGAGCTCCTACAATGAGCAGTTCTTC	CASTPRGLAGPSSYNEQFF